What follows describes a single T cell receptor (beta chain). The data were taken from a study of blood T cell repertoires in COVID-19. Study-level information: The samples span acute and convalescent COVID-19 from the United States, Italy and Spain.

In the original workflow: Reference gene primer amplification yielded estimated nucleated cell counts. The method was immunoSEQ multiplex PCR; TCRdb's version includes in-frame clones alone and lacks a portion of them. D and trimming were read from the DNA, whereas the V and J calls and clone size are those reported in that table. The sample comprises under 100,000 clones, around nine tenths of which are singletons, and around 5.3% rests with the top ten. V was cut by 2 bases and J by 0 bases, with 5 bases left in between. The CDR3 totals 13 residues. The sequence came from a man aged 40-50 years with acute or convalescent COVID-19. The sample consisted of peripheral blood. The genes are TRBV12-3 or TRBV12-4 and TRBJ2-7; D call uncertain. The CDR3 region is CASSLPVSYEQYF. Here the CDR3 DNA reads TGTGCCAGCAGTTTACCAGTCTCCTACGAGCAGTACTTC.